This TCR beta chain was captured by sequencing in a study of cytomegalovirus exposure and HLA in healthy donors. PCR employed 60 Vbeta and 13 Jbeta primers. Profiling relied on immunoSEQ multiplex PCR, and the TCRdb table lists in-frame clones only, not all of them. Of around 200,000 clones in the sample, just over 75% are singletons; the top ten hold about 1.9%. About this clone itself: What it binds is not known.

General study findings and limits: Associated with HLA alleles at 0.05 false discovery rate in a later analysis were over 15,000 TCR beta sequences. Data from an earlier analysis indicated that most TCR beta V segments were productive either about 87% or about 30% of the time. Several of the most significant clusters appeared linked to common viral pathogens, based on a later analysis.

The CDR3 length is 16 residues. Germline V CDR1 and CDR2: SGHTA, FQGNSA. Trimming cost V 6 bases and J 5 bases, with 20 bases left between them. The origin of this receptor is a man aged 30-40 years in good health and CMV-seronegative. The sequenced material came from PBMCs. The genes are TRBV7-2 and TRBJ1-5; possibly TRBD1 for D (5 bases). CDR3 in amino acids: CASSPSTRTFHQPQHF. DNA for the CDR3: TGTGCCAGCAGTCCATCTACCCGGACATTTCATCAGCCCCAGCATTTT.